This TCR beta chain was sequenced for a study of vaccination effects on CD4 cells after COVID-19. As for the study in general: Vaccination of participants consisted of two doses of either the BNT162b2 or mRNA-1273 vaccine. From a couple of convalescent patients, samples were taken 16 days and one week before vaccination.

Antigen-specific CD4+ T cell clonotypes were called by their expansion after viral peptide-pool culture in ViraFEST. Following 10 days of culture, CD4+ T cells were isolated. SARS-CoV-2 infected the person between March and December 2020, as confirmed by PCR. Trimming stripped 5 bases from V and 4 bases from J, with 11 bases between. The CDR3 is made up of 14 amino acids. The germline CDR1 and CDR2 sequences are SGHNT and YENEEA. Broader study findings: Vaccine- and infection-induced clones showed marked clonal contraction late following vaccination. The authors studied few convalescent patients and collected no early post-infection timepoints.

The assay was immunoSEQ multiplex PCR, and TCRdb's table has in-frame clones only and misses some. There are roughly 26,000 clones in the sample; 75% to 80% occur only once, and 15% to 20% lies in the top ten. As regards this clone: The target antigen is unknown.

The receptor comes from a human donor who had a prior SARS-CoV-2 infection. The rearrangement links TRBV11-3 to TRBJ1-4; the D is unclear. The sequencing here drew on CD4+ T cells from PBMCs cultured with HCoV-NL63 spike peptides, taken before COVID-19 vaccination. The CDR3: CASSPNVNNEKLFF. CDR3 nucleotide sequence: TGTGCCAGCAGCCCAAATGTCAATAATGAAAAACTGTTTTTT. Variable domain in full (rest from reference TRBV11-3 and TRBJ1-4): EAGVVQSPRYKIIEKKQPVAFWCNPISGHNTLYWYLQNLGQGPELLIRYENEEAVDDSQLPKDRFSAERLKGVDSTLKIQPAELGDSAVYLCASSPNVNNEKLFFGSGTQLSVL.